Listed below are T cell receptor beta chains from one sample, sequenced in a study of identifying expanded T cells in peripheral blood. Measured with immunoSEQ multiplex PCR; TCRdb has only the in-frame clones, and not every one. The table records tens of thousands of clones, 84% of them present only once. Sequencing used blood. The origin of the receptors is a person between 18 and 75 years old in good health. The CDR3 runs from the conserved cysteine through the conserved F or W. D genes are given only for firm matches. Rows give clone size only sometimes, using once, few, many, or a class for an expanded clone.

>TRBJ1-1|TRBV6-1|-|TRBD1
TGTGCCAGCAGTGAACTTAGGACAGGGTGGACTGAAGCTTTCTTT
CASSELRTGWTEAFF
>TRBJ1-2|TRBV6-5|-|-
TGTGCCAGCAGTTACAAGGGAGACTATGGCTACACCTTC
CASSYKGDYGYTF
>TRBJ1-5|TRBV27|-|-
TGTGCCAGCCCCCGCGGGGGTCATCAGCCCCAGCATTTT
CASPRGGHQPQHF
>TRBJ2-5|TRBV9|-|TRBD1
TGTGCCAGCAGCGTAGCAGCAGGGGGCGACGGGACCCAGTACTTC
CASSVAAGGDGTQYF
>TRBJ2-1|TRBV7-2|-|-
TGTGCCAGCAGCCGACATCAACCTCCAAATGAGCAGTTCTTC
CASSRHQPPNEQFF
>TRBJ2-5|TRBV9|-|-
TGTGCCAGCAGCCCCCGAGGTTCGAATCAAGAGACCCAGTACTTC
CASSPRGSNQETQYF
>TRBJ2-3|TRBV6-1|-|TRBD1
TGTGCCAGCAGTGAAGCGAGGGGACAGGGGACAGATACGCAGTATTTT
CASSEARGQGTDTQYF
>TRBJ1-4|TRBV4-3|-|TRBD1
TGCGCCAGCAGCCAAGAGAGCGGACAGGGGCATGAAAAACTGTTTTTT
CASSQESGQGHEKLFF
>TRBJ2-5|TRBV12-1|-|-
TGTGCCAGCAGCTTCTGGGAGTTCCAAGAGACCCAGTACTTC
CASSFWEFQETQYF
>TRBJ2-4|TRBV11-1|-|-
TGTGCCAGCAGCTTTAGCGGTGGGGCCAAAAACATTCAGTACTTC
CASSFSGGAKNIQYF
>TRBJ2-7|TRBV6-6|-|TRBD2
TGTGCCAGCAGGGGGGGGAGTGAAAAAGGATCCTACGAGCAGTACTTC
CASRGGSEKGSYEQYF
>TRBJ2-2|TRBV9|-|TRBD1
TGTGCCAGCAGCCCGGGACAGGGAAACACCGGGGAGCTGTTTTTT
CASSPGQGNTGELFF
>TRBJ1-5|TRBV28|-|-
TGTGCCAGCAGTACCTTAGGGGGGCAGGCTGGTCAGCCCCAGCATTTT
CASSTLGGQAGQPQHF
>TRBJ2-7|TRBV19|-|TRBD1
TGTGCCAGTAGTATAAGACAGGGTGGCGAGCAGTACTTC
CASSIRQGGEQYF
>TRBJ2-1|TRBV7-3|-|TRBD1
TGTGCCAGCAGCGTAGACAGGGGGGCACACAATGAGCAGTTCTTC
CASSVDRGAHNEQFF
>TRBJ2-3|TRBV28|-|-
TGTGCCAGCAGTCTCAGCGACGGAACCACAGATACGCAGTATTTT
CASSLSDGTTDTQYF
>TRBJ2-5|TRBV7-2|-|-
TGTGCCAGCAGCTCAGGGACAACTCAAGAGACCCAGTACTTC
CASSSGTTQETQYF
>TRBJ2-7|TRBV4-2|-|-
TGTGCCAGCAGCCCAGAGAGGGAGGCTATTTACGAGCAGTACTTC
CASSPEREAIYEQYF
>TRBJ2-3|TRBV19|-|TRBD2
TGTGCCAGTACCCCAGAGAGGATAGCGGGAGGATTACCCACAGATACGCAGTATTTT
CASTPERIAGGLPTDTQYF
>TRBJ2-7|TRBV19|few|-
TGTGCCAGTAGTATAGCTTCAGGCTCCTACGAGCAGTACTTC
CASSIASGSYEQYF
>TRBJ2-7|TRBV28|few|TRBD1
TGTGCCAGCAGTTACTCGACAGGGGGCGCGGAGCAGTACTTC
CASSYSTGGAEQYF
>TRBJ1-2|TRBV5-1|-|-
TGCGCCAGCAGCCCCGAAAACTCCTATGGCTACACCTTC
CASSPENSYGYTF
>TRBJ2-3|TRBV4-2|-|-
TGTGCCAGCAGCCAAGACAGCCCTAGCGGCACAGATACGCAGTATTTT
CASSQDSPSGTDTQYF
>TRBJ1-2|TRBV6-5|-|TRBD1
TGTGCCAGCAGCCTCGGGACAGCCAACTATGGCTACACCTTC
CASSLGTANYGYTF
>TRBJ2-7|TRBV12-2|-|-
TGTGCAAGTCGCTTAGTTTCGGAGCGGGAGTCCTACGAGCAGTACTTC
CASRLVSERESYEQYF